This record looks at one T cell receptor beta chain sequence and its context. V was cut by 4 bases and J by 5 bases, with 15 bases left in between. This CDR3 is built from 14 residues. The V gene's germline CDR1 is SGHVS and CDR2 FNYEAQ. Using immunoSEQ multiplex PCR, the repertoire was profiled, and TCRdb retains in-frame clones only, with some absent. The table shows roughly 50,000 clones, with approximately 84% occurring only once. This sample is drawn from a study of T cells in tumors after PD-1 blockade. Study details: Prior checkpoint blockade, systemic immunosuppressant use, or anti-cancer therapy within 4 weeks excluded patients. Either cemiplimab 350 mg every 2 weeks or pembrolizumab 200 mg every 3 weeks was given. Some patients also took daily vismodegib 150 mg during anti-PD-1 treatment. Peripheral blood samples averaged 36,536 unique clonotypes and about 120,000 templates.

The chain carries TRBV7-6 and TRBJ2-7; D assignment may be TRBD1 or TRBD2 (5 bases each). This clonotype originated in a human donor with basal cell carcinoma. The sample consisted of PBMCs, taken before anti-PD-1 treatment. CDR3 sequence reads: CASSYRGTSDEQYF. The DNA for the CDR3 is TGTGCCAGCAGCTATAGAGGGACGTCGGACGAGCAGTACTTC.